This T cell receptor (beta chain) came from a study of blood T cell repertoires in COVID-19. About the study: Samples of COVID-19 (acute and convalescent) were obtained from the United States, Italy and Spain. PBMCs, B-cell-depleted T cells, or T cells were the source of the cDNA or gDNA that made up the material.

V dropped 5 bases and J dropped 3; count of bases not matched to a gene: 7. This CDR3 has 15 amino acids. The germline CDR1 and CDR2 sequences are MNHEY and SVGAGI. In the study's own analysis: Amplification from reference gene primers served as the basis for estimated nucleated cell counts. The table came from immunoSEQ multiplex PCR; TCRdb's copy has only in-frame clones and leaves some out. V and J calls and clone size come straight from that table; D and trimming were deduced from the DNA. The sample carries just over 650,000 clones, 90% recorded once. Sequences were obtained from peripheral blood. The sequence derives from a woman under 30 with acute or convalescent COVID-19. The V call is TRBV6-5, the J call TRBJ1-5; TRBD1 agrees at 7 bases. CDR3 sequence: CASSRGQSNNQPQHF. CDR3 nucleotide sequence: TGTGCCAGCAGTCGGGGACAGAGCAACAATCAGCCCCAGCATTTT.